The 27 T cell receptor beta chains given below trace back to one sample, sequenced in a study of T-cell memory formation after mild COVID-19. TCRdb used MiXCR to reprocess the 5' RACE reads, holding one entry per CDR3 protein. The sample lists approximately 340,000 distinct CDR3 sequences, approximately 15% occurring once. Specimen: PBMCs or a T cell subset sorted from them (not recorded which). Source of these receptors: a man between 18 and 29 years old who had mild COVID-19 (a few samples of this study predate the infection). Cell type and time point are not known.

This clonotype was found many times. The CDR3 is CASSLSWTNNEQFF. The CDR3 DNA is TGTGCCAGCAGCCTTTCCTGGACGAACAATGAGCAGTTCTTC. The chain joins TRBV4-2 to TRBJ2-1; D is ambiguous. The germline gives CDR1 LGHNA, CDR2 YNFKEQ. The CDR3 sequence is 14 residues long. V lost 4 bases and J 5 bases, leaving 12 bases between the germline ends.

In its sample, this clonotype was seen a few times. The chain uses TRBV5-1 and TRBJ1-1; D may be TRBD1 (5 bases). Trimming pared 0 bases from V and 6 bases from J, leaving 12 bases between. The length of the CDR3 is 14 residues. Germline V lookup: CDR1 SGHRS, CDR2 YFSETQ. DNA for the CDR3: TGCGCCAGCAGCTTGGAGGGGAAAGGGTCTGAAGCTTTCTTT. As protein: CASSLEGKGSEAFF.

This clonotype was seen ten or more times. The chain uses TRBV7-9 and TRBJ2-7; D is tentatively TRBD1 or TRBD2 (5 bases each). The germline V and J ends were trimmed by 0 bases and 4 bases, with 10 bases remaining between them. The CDR3 length is 14 residues. The germline CDR1 and CDR2 sequences are SEHNR and FQNEAQ (reference sequence). The CDR3 reads CASSLARGEYEQYF. DNA for the CDR3: TGTGCCAGCAGCTTAGCGAGGGGAGAATACGAGCAGTACTTC.

The chain recombines TRBV29-1 with TRBJ2-2, with a weak D call TRBD1 (6 bases). This CDR3 region has 14 residues. V shed 4 bases and J shed 3 bases, with 12 bases lying between them. The germline V gene encodes CDR1 SQVTM and CDR2 ANQGSEA. The CDR3 nucleotides read TGCAGCGTTGGAAGGACAGTAGACACCGGGGAGCTGTTTTTT. Encoded protein: CSVGRTVDTGELFF.

This clonotype was detected a few times. The chain employs TRBV4-1 and TRBJ2-3, with a possible D match to TRBD2 (5 bases). The CDR3 length is 17 residues. Trimming left V 0 bases short and J 5 bases short, with 18 bases between. Looked up from germline, CDR1 is MGHRA and CDR2 is YSYEKL. The CDR3 loop is CASSQDRGFSSEDTQYF. Here the CDR3 DNA reads TGCGCCAGCAGCCAAGATCGGGGTTTCAGTTCGGAAGATACGCAGTATTTT.

The table lists this clonotype with a few counts. The rearrangement joins TRBV2 to TRBJ2-1, with 8 bases fitting TRBD2. Germline CDR1 SNHLY, CDR2 FYNNEI. The CDR3 totals 13 residues. The V gene end was trimmed by 8 bases and the J gene end by 9 bases; junction bases not matched to a gene: 9. CDR3 residues: CASGASAGGEQFF. DNA of the CDR3: TGTGCCAGCGGGGCTTCGGCGGGGGGTGAGCAGTTCTTC.

V is TRBV14 and J is TRBJ1-2; possible D gene TRBD1, 6 bases. V was cut by 2 bases and J by 8 bases, with 24 bases left in between. In germline, CDR1 is SGHDN, CDR2 FVKESK. The CDR3 spans 17 residues. The CDR3 reads CASSQRGHLRNYGGYTF. DNA for the CDR3: TGTGCCAGCAGCCAACGGGGACACCTTAGGAACTATGGCGGCTACACCTTC.

This rearrangement joins TRBV5-1 to TRBJ1-2; D remains unclear. CDR1 and CDR2 (germline): SGHRS, YFSETQ. Deletions cut 0 bases from V and 2 bases from J, with 11 bases between. The CDR3 has 15 residues. The CDR3 DNA reads TGCGCCAGCAGCTTGGGATACGGGGAGAACTATGGCTACACCTTC. This codes for CASSLGYGENYGYTF. Based on the CDR3 plus reference TRBV5-1 and TRBJ1-2, the full variable domain is KAGVTQTPRYLIKTRGQQVTLSCSPISGHRSVSWYQQTPGQGLQFLFEYFSETQRNKGNFPGRFSGRQFSNSRSEMNVSTLELGDSALYLCASSLGYGENYGYTFGSGTRLTVV.

This clonotype was counted between two and nine times. The chain recombines TRBV15 with TRBJ1-1; 7 bases line up with TRBD1. V gave up 0 bases and J gave up 0 bases; unmatched junction bases: 4. The CDR3 runs to 16 residues. CDR1 and CDR2 from the germline V gene are LNHNV and YYDKDF (reference sequence). Here the CDR3 DNA reads TGTGCCACCAGCAGAGATGGAGGGACAGTGAACACTGAAGCTTTCTTT. Protein sequence: CATSRDGGTVNTEAFF. The whole variable domain, filled in from reference TRBV15 and TRBJ1-1, reads DAMVIQNPRYQVTQFGKPVTLSCSQTLNHNVMYWYQQKSSQAPKLLFHYYDKDFNNEADTPDNFQSRRPNTSFCFLDIRSPGLGDTAMYLCATSRDGGTVNTEAFFGQGTRLTVV.

This sequence joins TRBV6-1 and TRBJ1-6; possibly TRBD1 for D (6 bases). The germline gives CDR1 MNHNS, CDR2 SASEGT. V was trimmed by 4 bases and J by 10 bases, leaving 23 bases between them. This CDR3 has 17 residues. The CDR3 DNA reads TGTGCCAGCAGTGTGGTGCCAGGGATCCATGGGGGCTCACCCCTCCACTTT. Protein product: CASSVVPGIHGGSPLHF.

The J gene is TRBJ1-1, the V gene TRBV10-3; no clear D. Germline assignment: CDR1 ENHRY and CDR2 SYGVKD. The CDR3 contains 14 residues. V shed 4 bases and J shed 1 base, with 10 bases lying between them. The CDR3 is CAISGREGNTEAFF. CDR3 nucleotide sequence: TGTGCCATCAGTGGAAGGGAGGGGAACACTGAAGCTTTCTTT.

The chain recombines TRBV7-2 with TRBJ1-5, with 7 bases lining up with TRBD1. Germline CDR1 and CDR2: SGHTA and FQGNSA. Trimming took 5 bases from V and 5 from J; bases not matched to a gene: 9. This CDR3 spans 15 amino acids. CDR3 in amino acids: CASSPRDSSYQPQHF. The CDR3 DNA follows: TGTGCCAGCAGCCCTCGGGACAGTTCGTATCAGCCCCAGCATTTT.

The J gene is TRBJ1-2, the V gene TRBV12-2. TRBV12-2 represents a pseudogene. The CDR3 extends over 15 amino acids. CDR3 residues: CASRLSVPGPSGYTF. DNA for the CDR3: TGTGCAAGTCGCTTATCAGTCCCGGGGCCAAGTGGCTACACCTTC.

This clonotype was seen ten or more times. The chain is built from TRBV7-8 and TRBJ2-2; the D is unclear. This CDR3 is built from 15 residues. The V end was cut by 3 bases, the J end by 0 bases, with 8 bases between. Germline V gives CDR1 SGHVS, CDR2 FQNEAQ. CDR3 coding DNA: TGTGCCAGCAGCTTTCCTGTTACGAACACCGGGGAGCTGTTTTTT. Its translation is CASSFPVTNTGELFF. Full variable domain (missing parts from reference TRBV7-8 and TRBJ2-2): GAGVSQSPRYKVAKRGQDVALRCDPISGHVSLFWYQQALGQGPEFLTYFQNEAQLDKSGLPSDRFFAERPEGSVSTLKIQRTQQEDSAVYLCASSFPVTNTGELFFGEGSRLTVL.

This clonotype was seen repeatedly, ten times or more. The V and J genes are TRBV18 and TRBJ2-7, with D unresolved. V gave up 5 bases and J gave up 2 bases, with 4 bases separating them. The CDR3 is 11 residues long. Germline CDR1 is KGHSH and CDR2 is LQKENI. The CDR3 bases are TGTGCCAGCTCAGGGACCTACGAGCAGTACTTC. This encodes CASSGTYEQYF.

This clonotype was detected only a few times. The chain recombines TRBV19 with TRBJ1-2, with D possibly TRBD1 on 5 matching bases. Trimming pared 6 bases from V and 6 bases from J, leaving 8 bases between. This CDR3 is built from 11 residues. The germline gives CDR1 LNHDA, CDR2 SQIVND (reference sequence). In DNA, the CDR3 is TGTGCCAGTAGATGGGGGGATGGCTACACCTTC. This codes for CASRWGDGYTF.

This clonotype was recorded at least ten times. This chain links TRBV7-8 with TRBJ2-2; possibly TRBD1 for D (6 bases). This CDR3 region has 14 residues. Trimming took 4 bases from V and 7 from J, leaving 13 bases between them. Germline loops: CDR1 SGHVS, CDR2 FQNEAQ. The CDR3 region has the DNA TGTGCCAGCAGCTGGAACAGGGAAAGCGGGGAGCTGTTTTTT. The encoded protein is CASSWNRESGELFF.

This clonotype turned up a few times. The chain uses TRBV7-7 and TRBJ2-1; D remains unclear. This CDR3 comprises 14 residues. CDR1 and CDR2 (germline): SSHAT, FNYEAQ (reference sequence). This chain's CDR3 is CASSSGAGSDEQFF. The CDR3 DNA is TGTGCTAGCTCCTCAGGAGCTGGAAGCGATGAGCAGTTCTTC. The variable domain in full, with the rest retrieved from reference TRBV7-7 and TRBJ2-1, is GAGVSQSPRYKVTKRGQDVTLRCDPISSHATLYWYQQALGQGPEFLTYFNYEAQPDKSGLPSDRFSAERPEGSISTLTIQRTEQRDSAMYRCASSSGAGSDEQFFGPGTRLTVL.

CDR3 nucleotide sequence: TGTGCCAGCAGCAAACAGCAGAGAGAGACCCAGTACTTC. Translating it yields CASSKQQRETQYF. This chain links TRBV21-1 with TRBJ2-5. TRBV21-1 is a listed pseudogene. There are 13 residues in the CDR3.

This clonotype has ten or more counts. This chain links TRBV24-1 with TRBJ2-5, with unresolved D. Deletions cut 5 bases from V and 1 base from J, with 13 bases between. Germline V CDR1 and CDR2: KGHDR, SFDVKD. CDR3 length equals 15 residues. CDR3 loop: CATSAALGIQETQYF. The CDR3 DNA is TGTGCCACCAGTGCCGCTCTTGGAATCCAAGAGACCCAGTACTTC.

The DNA for the CDR3 is TGTGCCAGCAGCTTAGGGGACAAATACTACGAGCAGTACGTC. It specifies CASSLGDKYYEQYV. This chain links TRBV7-9 with TRBJ2-7, with D maybe TRBD1 (6 bases). CDR1 is SEHNR, CDR2 FQNEAQ, per germline (reference sequence). V dropped 1 base and J dropped 3 bases, with 10 bases sitting between them. The CDR3 runs 14 residues.

This clonotype was seen ten or more times. This chain connects TRBV12-3 or TRBV12-4 to TRBJ2-1, with a weak D call TRBD1 (6 bases). The CDR3 consists of 16 residues. V was trimmed by 2 bases and J by 5 bases, leaving 16 bases between them. The DNA of the CDR3 is TGTGCCAGCAGTTTATCCCAGGGGTCGGCCGACAATGAGCAGTTCTTC. Protein: CASSLSQGSADNEQFF.

This clonotype was recorded a few times. The chain links TRBV7-3 to TRBJ2-2; possible D gene TRBD1, 6 bases. With 3 bases removed from V and 6 bases from J, the gap between germline ends came to 14 bases. The CDR3 sequence is 15 residues long. Germline CDR1 and CDR2: SGHTA and FQGTGA. The CDR3: CASSLGRGLPGELFF. CDR3 sequence (DNA): TGTGCCAGCAGCTTGGGCAGGGGCCTCCCCGGGGAGCTGTTTTTT.

This clonotype was recorded a few times. The chain carries TRBV4-3 and TRBJ2-5; the match to TRBD2 covers 9 bases. The CDR3 extends over 16 amino acids. V trimming: 2 bases; J trimming: 4 bases; junction bases outside the gene matches: 8. Per the germline V gene, CDR1 is LGHNA and CDR2 is YSLEER. The CDR3 protein is CASSQWQAGGRETQYF. The CDR3 DNA is TGCGCCAGCAGCCAATGGCAAGCGGGGGGTCGAGAGACCCAGTACTTC.

The sample holds a few counts of this clonotype. The chain recombines TRBV5-1 with TRBJ2-7; D is possibly TRBD2 (6 bases). This CDR3 region has 13 residues. V dropped 0 bases and J dropped 4 bases, with 8 bases sitting between them. Germline CDR1 reads SGHRS; CDR2 reads YFSETQ. CDR3 sequence reads: CASSLVEGYEQYV. The CDR3 DNA reads TGCGCCAGCAGCTTGGTGGAGGGGTACGAGCAGTACGTC.

In DNA form, the CDR3 reads TGTGCCAGCAGCAGGACAGGGACCCTCGATACGCAGTATTTT. This codes for CASSRTGTLDTQYF. The rearrangement uses TRBV2 and TRBJ2-3; 8 positions match TRBD1. The CDR3 extends over 14 amino acids. The J segment lost 6 bases and the V segment lost 6 bases, leaving 8 bases of the junction unmatched. The V gene's germline CDR1 is SNHLY and CDR2 FYNNEI.

The chain joins TRBV20-1 to TRBJ2-3, with a weak D call TRBD2 (5 bases). Trimming removed 5 bases from V and 0 bases from J, with 12 bases in between. Germline-derived CDR1 and CDR2 are DFQATT and SNEGSKA (reference sequence). The CDR3 is made up of 14 amino acids. Here the CDR3 DNA reads TGCAGTGCTGAGGGTCGGGATAGCACAGATACGCAGTATTTT. It translates to CSAEGRDSTDTQYF.